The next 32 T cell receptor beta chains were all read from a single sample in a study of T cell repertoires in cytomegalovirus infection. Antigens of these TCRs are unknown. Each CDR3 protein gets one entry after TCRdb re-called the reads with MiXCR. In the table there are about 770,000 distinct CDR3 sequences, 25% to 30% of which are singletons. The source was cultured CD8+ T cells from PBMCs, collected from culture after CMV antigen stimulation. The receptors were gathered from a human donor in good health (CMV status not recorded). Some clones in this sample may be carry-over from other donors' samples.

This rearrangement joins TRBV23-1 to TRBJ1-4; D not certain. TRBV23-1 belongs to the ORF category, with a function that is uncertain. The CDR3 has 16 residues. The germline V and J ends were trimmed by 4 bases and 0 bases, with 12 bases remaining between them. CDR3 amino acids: CASSPAGGATNEKLFF. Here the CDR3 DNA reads TGCGCCAGCAGTCCCGCCGGAGGTGCAACTAATGAAAAACTGTTTTTT.

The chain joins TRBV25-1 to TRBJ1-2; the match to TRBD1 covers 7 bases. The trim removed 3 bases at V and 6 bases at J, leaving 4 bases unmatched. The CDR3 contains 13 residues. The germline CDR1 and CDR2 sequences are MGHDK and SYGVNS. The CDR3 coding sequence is TGTGCCAGCAGTGACTATACAGGGGATGGCTACACCTTC. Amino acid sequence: CASSDYTGDGYTF.

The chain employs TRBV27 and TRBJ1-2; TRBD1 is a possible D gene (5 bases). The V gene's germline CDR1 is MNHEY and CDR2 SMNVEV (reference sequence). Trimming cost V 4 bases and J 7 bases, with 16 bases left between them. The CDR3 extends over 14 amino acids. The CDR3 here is CASSSLTPQGGYTF. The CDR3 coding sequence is TGTGCCAGCAGTTCCTTGACACCTCAGGGTGGCTACACCTTC.

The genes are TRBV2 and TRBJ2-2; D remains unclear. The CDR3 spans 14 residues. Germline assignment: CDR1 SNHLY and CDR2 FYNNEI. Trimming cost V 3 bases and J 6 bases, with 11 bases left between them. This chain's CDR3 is CASSDPLESGELFF. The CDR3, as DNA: TGTGCCAGCAGTGATCCGCTGGAATCCGGGGAGCTGTTTTTT.

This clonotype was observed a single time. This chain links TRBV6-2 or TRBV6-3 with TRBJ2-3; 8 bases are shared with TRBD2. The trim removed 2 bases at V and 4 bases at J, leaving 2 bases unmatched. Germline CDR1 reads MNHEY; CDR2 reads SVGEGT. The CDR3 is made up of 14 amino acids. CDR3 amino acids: CASSYRLASDTQYF. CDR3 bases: TGTGCCAGCAGTTACAGACTAGCGTCAGATACGCAGTATTTT.

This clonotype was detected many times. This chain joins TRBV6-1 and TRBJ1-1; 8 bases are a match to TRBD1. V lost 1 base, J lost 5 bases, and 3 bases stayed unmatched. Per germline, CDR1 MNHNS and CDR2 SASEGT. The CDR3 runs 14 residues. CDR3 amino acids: CASSEDRGWTEAFF. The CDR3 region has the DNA TGTGCCAGCAGTGAAGACAGGGGGTGGACTGAAGCTTTCTTT.

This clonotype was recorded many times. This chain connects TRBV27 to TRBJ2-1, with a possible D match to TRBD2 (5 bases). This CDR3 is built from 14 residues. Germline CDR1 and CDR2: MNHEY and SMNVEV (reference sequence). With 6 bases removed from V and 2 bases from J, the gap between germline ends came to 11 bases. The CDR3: CASSPSGTYNEQFF. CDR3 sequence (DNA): TGTGCCAGCAGCCCTTCGGGAACCTACAATGAGCAGTTCTTC.

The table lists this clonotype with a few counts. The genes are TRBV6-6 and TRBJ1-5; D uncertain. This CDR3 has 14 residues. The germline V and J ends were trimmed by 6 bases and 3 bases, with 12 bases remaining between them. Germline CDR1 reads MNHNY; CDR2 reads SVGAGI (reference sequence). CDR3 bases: TGTGCCAGCAGCTCTGGACGGCCCAATCAGCCCCAGCATTTT. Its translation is CASSSGRPNQPQHF.

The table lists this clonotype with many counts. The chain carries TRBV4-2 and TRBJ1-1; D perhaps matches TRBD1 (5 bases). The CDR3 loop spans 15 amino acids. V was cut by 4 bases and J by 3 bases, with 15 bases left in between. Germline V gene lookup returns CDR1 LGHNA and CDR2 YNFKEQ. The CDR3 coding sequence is TGTGCCAGCAGCCCCTGGGCAGGGCAGGACACTGAAGCTTTCTTT. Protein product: CASSPWAGQDTEAFF.

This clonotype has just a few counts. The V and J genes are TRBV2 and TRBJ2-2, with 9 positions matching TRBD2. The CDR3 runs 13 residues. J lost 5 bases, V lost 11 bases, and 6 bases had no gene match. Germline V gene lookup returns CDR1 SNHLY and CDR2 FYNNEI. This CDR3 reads CAGYTSGTGELFF. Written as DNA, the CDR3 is TGTGCCGGATACACTAGCGGGACCGGGGAGCTGTTTTTT.

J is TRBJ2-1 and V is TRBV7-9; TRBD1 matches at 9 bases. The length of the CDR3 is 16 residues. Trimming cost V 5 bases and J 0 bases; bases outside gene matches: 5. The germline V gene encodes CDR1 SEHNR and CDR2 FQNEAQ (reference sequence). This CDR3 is CASSPTQGASYNEQFF. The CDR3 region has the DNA TGTGCCAGCAGCCCTACACAGGGGGCCTCCTACAATGAGCAGTTCTTC. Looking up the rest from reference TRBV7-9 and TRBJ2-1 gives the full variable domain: DTGVSQNPRHKITKRGQNVTFRCDPISEHNRLYWYRQTLGQGPEFLTYFQNEAQLEKSRLLSDRFSAERPKGSFSTLEIQRTEQGDSAMYLCASSPTQGASYNEQFFGPGTRLTVL.

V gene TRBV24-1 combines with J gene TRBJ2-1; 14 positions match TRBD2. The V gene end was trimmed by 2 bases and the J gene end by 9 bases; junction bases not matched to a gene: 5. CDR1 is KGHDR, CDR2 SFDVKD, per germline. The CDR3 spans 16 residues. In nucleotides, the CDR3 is TGTGCCACCAGTGATTCCGGACTAGCGGGGGGCCCTGAGCAGTTCTTC. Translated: CATSDSGLAGGPEQFF.

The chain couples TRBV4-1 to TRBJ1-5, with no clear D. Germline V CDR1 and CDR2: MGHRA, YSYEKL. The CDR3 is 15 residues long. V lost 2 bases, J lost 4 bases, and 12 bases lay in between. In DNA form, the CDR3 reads TGCGCCAGCAGCCAACTGCGGGGTGGAAATCAGCCCCAGCATTTT. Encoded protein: CASSQLRGGNQPQHF.

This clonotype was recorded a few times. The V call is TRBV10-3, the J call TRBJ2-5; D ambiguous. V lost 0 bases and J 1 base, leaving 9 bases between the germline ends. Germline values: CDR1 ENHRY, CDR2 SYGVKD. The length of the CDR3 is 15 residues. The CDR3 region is CAISESKAGQETQYF. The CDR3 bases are TGTGCCATCAGTGAGTCGAAGGCAGGCCAAGAGACCCAGTACTTC.

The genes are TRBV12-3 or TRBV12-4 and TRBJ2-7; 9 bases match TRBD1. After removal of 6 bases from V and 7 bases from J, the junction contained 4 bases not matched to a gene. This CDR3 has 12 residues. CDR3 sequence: CASSFGTGEQYV. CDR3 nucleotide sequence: TGTGCCAGCAGCTTTGGGACAGGGGAGCAGTACGTC.

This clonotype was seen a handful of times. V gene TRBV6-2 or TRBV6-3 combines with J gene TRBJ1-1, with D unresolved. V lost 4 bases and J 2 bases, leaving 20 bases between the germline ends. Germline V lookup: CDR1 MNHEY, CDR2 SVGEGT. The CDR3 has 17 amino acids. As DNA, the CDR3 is TGTGCCAGCAGTTTTTCCAGACCCCTCGGATTAAACACTGAAGCTTTCTTT. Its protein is CASSFSRPLGLNTEAFF.

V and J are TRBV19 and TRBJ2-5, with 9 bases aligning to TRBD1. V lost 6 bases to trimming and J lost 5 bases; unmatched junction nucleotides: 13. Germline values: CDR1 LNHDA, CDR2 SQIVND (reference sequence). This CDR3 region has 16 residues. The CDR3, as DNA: TGTGCCAGTAGCCTCGAGTACAGGGGGCCAGCGGAGACCCAGTACTTC. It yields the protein CASSLEYRGPAETQYF.

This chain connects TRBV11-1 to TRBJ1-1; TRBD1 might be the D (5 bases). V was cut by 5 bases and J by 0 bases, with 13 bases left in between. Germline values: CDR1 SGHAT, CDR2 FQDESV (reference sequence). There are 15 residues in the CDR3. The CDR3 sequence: CASSPLGALNTEAFF. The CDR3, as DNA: TGTGCCAGCAGCCCCCTAGGGGCCCTGAACACTGAAGCTTTCTTT.

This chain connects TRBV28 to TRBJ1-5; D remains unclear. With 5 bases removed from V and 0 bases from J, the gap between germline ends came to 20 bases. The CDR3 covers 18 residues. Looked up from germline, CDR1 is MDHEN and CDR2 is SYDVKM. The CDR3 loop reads CASSPIILDFYSNQPQHF. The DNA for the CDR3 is TGTGCCAGCAGTCCCATCATACTCGACTTCTATAGCAATCAGCCCCAGCATTTT. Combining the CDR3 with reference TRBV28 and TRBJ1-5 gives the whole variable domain DVKVTQSSRYLVKRTGEKVFLECVQDMDHENMFWYRQDPGLGLRLIYFSYDVKMKEKGDIPEGYSVSREKKERFSLILESASTNQTSMYLCASSPIILDFYSNQPQHFGDGTRLSIL.

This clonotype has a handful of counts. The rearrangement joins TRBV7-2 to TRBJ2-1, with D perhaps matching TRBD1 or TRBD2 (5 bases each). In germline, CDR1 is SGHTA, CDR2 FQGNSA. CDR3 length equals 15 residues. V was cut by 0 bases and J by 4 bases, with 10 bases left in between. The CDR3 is CASSLAGVRYNEQFF. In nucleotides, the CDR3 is TGTGCCAGCAGCTTAGCGGGGGTGAGGTACAATGAGCAGTTCTTC.

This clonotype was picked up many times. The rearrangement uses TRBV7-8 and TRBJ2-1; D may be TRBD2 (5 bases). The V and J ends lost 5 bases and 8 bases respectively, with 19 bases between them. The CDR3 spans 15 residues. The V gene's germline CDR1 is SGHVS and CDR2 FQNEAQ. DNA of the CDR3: TGTGCCAGCAGCATTCAGCAAACCGGGGTCGATGAGCAGTTCTTC. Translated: CASSIQQTGVDEQFF.

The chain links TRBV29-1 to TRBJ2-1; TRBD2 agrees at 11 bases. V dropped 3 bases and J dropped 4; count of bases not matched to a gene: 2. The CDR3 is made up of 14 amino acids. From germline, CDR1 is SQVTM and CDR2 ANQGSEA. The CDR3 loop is CSVDLAGGYNEQFF. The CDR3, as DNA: TGCAGCGTTGACCTAGCGGGGGGTTACAATGAGCAGTTCTTC.

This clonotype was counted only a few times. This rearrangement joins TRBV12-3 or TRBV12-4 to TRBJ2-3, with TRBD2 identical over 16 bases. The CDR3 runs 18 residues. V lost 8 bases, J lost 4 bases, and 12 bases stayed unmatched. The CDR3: CASWGPGLAGGRPDTQYF. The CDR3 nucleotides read TGTGCCAGCTGGGGACCGGGACTAGCGGGGGGGCGGCCAGATACGCAGTATTTT.

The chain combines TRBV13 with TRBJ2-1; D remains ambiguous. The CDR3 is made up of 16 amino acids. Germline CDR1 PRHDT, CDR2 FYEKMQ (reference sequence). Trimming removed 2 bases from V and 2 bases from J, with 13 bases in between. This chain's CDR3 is CASSLSQATPYNEQFF. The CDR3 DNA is TGTGCCAGCAGCTTAAGCCAAGCAACCCCCTACAATGAGCAGTTCTTC.

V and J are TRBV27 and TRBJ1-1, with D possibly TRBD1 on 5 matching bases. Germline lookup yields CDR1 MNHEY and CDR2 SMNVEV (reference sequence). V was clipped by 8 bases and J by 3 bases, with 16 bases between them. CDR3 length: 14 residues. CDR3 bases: TGTGCCAGCGGGGAGGGGAAGCGGGACACTGAAGCTTTCTTT. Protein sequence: CASGEGKRDTEAFF.

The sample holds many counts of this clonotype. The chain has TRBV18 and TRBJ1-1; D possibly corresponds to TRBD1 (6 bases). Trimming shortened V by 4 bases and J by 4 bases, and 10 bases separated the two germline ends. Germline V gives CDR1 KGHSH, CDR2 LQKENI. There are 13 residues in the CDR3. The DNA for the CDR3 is TGTGCCAGCTCACTAAGGGGGGCCACTGAAGCTTTCTTT. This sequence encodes CASSLRGATEAFF.

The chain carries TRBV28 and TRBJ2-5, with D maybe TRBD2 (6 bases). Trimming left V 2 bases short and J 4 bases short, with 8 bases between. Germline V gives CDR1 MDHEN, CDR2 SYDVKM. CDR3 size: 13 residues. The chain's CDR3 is CASSLREAETQYF. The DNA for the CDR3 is TGTGCCAGCAGTTTAAGGGAGGCAGAGACCCAGTACTTC.

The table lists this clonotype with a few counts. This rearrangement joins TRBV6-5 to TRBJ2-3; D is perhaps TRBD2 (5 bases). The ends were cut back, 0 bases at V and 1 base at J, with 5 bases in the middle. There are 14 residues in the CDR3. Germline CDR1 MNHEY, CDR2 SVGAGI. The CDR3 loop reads CASSYSRGTDTQYF. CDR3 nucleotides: TGTGCCAGCAGTTACTCGCGGGGCACAGATACGCAGTATTTT.

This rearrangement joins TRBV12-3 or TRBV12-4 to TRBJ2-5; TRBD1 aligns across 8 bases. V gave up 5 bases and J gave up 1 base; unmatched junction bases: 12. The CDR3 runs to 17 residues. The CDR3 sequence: CASSLTGTGDSQETQYF. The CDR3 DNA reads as TGTGCCAGCAGTCTCACCGGGACAGGCGACTCCCAAGAGACCCAGTACTTC.

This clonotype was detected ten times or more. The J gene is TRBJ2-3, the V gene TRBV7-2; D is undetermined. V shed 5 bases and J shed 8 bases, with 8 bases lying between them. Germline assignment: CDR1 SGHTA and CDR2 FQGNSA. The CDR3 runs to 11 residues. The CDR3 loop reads CASSPWITQYF. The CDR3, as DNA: TGTGCCAGCAGCCCCTGGATTACGCAGTATTTT.

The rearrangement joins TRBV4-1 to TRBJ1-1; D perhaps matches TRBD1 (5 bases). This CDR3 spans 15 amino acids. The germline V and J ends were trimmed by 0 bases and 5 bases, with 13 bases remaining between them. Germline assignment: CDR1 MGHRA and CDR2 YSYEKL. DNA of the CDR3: TGCGCCAGCAGCCAAGATGTATCAGGGCTTACTGAAGCTTTCTTT. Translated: CASSQDVSGLTEAFF.

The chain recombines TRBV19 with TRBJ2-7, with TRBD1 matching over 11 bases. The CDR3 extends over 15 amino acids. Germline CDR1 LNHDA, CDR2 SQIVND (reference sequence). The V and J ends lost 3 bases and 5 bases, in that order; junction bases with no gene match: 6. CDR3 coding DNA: TGTGCCAGTAGTATCACCCTGGACAGGGGGCACGAGCAGTACTTC. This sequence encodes CASSITLDRGHEQYF. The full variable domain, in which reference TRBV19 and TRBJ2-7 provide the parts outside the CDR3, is DGGITQSPKYLFRKEGQNVTLSCEQNLNHDAMYWYRQDPGQGLRLIYYSQIVNDFQKGDIAEGYSVSREKKESFPLTVTSAQKNPTAFYLCASSITLDRGHEQYFGPGTRLTVT.